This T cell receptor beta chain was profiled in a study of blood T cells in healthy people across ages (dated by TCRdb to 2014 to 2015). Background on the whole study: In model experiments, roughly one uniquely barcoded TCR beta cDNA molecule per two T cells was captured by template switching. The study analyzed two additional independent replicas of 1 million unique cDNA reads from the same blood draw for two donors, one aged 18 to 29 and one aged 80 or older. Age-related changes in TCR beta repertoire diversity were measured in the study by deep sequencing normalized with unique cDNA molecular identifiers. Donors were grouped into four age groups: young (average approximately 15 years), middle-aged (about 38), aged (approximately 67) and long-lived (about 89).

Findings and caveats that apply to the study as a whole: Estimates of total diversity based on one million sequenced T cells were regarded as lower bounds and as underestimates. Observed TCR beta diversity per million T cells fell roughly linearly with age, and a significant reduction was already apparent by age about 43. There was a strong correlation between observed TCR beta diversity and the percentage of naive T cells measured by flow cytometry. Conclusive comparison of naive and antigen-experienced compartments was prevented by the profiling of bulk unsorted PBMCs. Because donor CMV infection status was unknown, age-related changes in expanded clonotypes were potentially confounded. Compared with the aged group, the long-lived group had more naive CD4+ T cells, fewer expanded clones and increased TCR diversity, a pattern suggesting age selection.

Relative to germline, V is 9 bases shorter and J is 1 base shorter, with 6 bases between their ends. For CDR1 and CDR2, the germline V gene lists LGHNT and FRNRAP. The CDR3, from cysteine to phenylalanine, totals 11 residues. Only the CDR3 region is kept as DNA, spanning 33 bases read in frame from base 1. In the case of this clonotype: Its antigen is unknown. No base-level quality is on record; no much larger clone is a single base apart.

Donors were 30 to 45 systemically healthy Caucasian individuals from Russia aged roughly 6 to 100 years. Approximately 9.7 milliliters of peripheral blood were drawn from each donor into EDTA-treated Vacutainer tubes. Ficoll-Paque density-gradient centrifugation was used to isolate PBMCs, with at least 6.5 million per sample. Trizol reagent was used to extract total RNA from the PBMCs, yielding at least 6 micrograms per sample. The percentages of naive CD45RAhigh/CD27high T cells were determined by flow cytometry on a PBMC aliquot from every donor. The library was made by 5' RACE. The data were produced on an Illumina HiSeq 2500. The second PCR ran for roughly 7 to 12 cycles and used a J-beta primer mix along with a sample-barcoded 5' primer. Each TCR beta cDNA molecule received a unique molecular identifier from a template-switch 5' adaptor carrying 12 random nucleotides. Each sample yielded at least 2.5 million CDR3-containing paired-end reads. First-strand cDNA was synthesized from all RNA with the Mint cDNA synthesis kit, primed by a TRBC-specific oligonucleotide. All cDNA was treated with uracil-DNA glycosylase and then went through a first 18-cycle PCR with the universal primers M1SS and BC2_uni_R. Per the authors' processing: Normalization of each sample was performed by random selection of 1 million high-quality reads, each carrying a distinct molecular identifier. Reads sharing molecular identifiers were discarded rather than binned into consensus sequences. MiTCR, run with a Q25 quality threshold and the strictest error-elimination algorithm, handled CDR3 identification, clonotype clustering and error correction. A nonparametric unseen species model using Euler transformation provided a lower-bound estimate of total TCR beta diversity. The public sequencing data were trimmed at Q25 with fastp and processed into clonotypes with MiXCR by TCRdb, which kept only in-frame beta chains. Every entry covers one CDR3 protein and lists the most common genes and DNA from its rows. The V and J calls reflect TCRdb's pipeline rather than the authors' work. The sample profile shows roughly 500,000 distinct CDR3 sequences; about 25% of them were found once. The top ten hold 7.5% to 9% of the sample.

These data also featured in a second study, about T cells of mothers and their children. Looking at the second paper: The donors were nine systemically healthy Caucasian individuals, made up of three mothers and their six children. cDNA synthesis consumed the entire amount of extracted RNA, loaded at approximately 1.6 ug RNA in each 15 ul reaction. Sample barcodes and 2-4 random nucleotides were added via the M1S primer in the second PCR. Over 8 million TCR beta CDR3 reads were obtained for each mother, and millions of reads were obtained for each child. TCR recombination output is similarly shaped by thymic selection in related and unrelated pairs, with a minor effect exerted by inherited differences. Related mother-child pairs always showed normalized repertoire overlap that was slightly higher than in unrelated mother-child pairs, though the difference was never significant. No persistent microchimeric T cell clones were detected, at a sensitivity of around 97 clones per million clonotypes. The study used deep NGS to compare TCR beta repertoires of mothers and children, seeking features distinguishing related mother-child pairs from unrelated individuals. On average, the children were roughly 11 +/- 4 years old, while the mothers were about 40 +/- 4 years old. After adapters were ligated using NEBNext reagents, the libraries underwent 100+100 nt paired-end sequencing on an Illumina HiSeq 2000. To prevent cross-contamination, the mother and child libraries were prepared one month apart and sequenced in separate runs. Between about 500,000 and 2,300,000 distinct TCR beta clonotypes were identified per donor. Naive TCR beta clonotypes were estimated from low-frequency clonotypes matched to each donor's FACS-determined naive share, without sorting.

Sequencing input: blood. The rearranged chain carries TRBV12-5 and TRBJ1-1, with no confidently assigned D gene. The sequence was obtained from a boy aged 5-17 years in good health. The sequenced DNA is TGTGCTAGCCCAGGGAACACTGAAGCTTTCTTT. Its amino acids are CASPGNTEAFF.